The next 30 T cell receptor beta chains were all read from a single sample in a study of blood T cell repertoires in COVID-19 (TCRdb year 2020). Libraries came from the immunoSEQ multiplex PCR assay. Entries here come from immuneACCESS through TCRdb and include only in-frame sequences with V and J called. Some clones fail to appear in such tables; in the studies checked, an unresolved V gene covers under half of the shortfall, and the cause of the remainder is unknown. This sample gives some 230,000 clones in total; around four fifths of them show up just once. Of the sample, roughly 15% is held by the ten largest clones. Sequencing was performed on PBMCs or T cells enriched from blood (not recorded which). These receptors were taken from a man aged 35 to 55 who had recovered from COVID-19.

This clone was seen only once. V usage is TRBV5-1 and J usage is TRBJ2-3, with a weak D call TRBD2 (6 bases). The CDR3 has 14 amino acids. Trimming cost V 6 bases and J 2 bases, with 13 bases left between them. The germline CDR1 and CDR2 sequences are SGHRS and YFSETQ. The CDR3 bases are TGCGCCAGCAAGCGCGGGACGGCCACAGATACGCAGTATTTT. Encoded protein: CASKRGTATDTQYF.

The V and J genes are TRBV5-4 and TRBJ2-7; 10 positions agree with TRBD1. With V trimmed by 2 bases and J by 6 bases, 2 bases remained unmatched. Germline V CDR1 and CDR2: SGHNT, YYREEE (reference sequence). There are 13 residues in the CDR3. The CDR3, as DNA: TGTGCCAGCAGCTTCCGGACAGGGGGCGAGCAGTACTTC. Residues: CASSFRTGGEQYF.

This sequence joins TRBV5-5 and TRBJ1-4; 7 positions agree with TRBD1. Germline assignment: CDR1 SGHKS and CDR2 YYEKEE (reference sequence). Losses at the gene ends were 0 bases for V and 8 bases for J; bases not matched to a gene: 4. The CDR3 covers 14 residues. This chain's CDR3 is CASSLAGGREKLFF. Here the CDR3 DNA reads TGTGCCAGCAGCTTGGCAGGGGGAAGGGAAAAACTGTTTTTT. The whole variable domain, filled in from reference TRBV5-5 and TRBJ1-4, reads DAGVTQSPTHLIKTRGQQVTLRCSPISGHKSVSWYQQVLGQGPQFIFQYYEKEERGRGNFPDRFSARQFPNYSSELNVNALLLGDSALYLCASSLAGGREKLFFGSGTQLSVL.

The rearrangement joins TRBV6-5 to TRBJ2-5; D may be TRBD1 (5 bases). The CDR3 runs to 13 residues. Trimming removed 6 bases from V and 5 bases from J, with 13 bases in between. The germline V gene encodes CDR1 MNHEY and CDR2 SVGAGI. For the CDR3, the DNA is TGTGCCAGCAGATCAGGGCCTCGGGAGACCCAGTACTTC. It codes for CASRSGPRETQYF.

This clone was seen once. The V and J genes are TRBV9 and TRBJ1-1; the match to TRBD1 covers 8 bases. Germline values: CDR1 SGDLS, CDR2 YYNGEE. J gave up 6 bases and V 3 bases, and 7 bases lay outside the gene matches. There are 14 residues in the CDR3. CDR3: CASSDPSGGSEAFF. In DNA, the CDR3 is TGTGCCAGCAGCGACCCTTCAGGGGGCTCTGAAGCTTTCTTT.

This chain connects TRBV7-2 to TRBJ2-3, with a weak D call TRBD2 (6 bases). V lost 2 bases and J lost 6, with 12 bases in between. The CDR3 contains 14 residues. Germline V gene sequence: CDR1 SGHTA, CDR2 FQGNSA. The CDR3 DNA reads as TGTGCCAGCAGCTTAATGGGACTCACCGATACGCAGTATTTT. Translated: CASSLMGLTDTQYF.

This clone came up once. V usage is TRBV9 and J usage is TRBJ1-6; perhaps TRBD1 as D (6 bases). Looked up from germline, CDR1 is SGDLS and CDR2 is YYNGEE. V gave up 4 bases and J gave up 0 bases, with 14 bases separating them. This CDR3 has 17 amino acids. The CDR3 region is CASSSRDISSYNSPLHF. As DNA, the CDR3 is TGTGCCAGCAGCTCCCGGGACATTAGCTCCTATAATTCACCCCTCCACTTT.

This sequence joins TRBV27 and TRBJ2-2; 7 bases are shared with TRBD2. CDR3 length equals 16 residues. The J segment lost 7 bases and the V segment lost 6 bases, leaving 14 bases of the junction unmatched. Germline V CDR1 and CDR2: MNHEY, SMNVEV (reference sequence). DNA of the CDR3: TGTGCCAGCAGACACATTCAAGCGGGGCTCAACGGGGAGCTGTTTTTT. As protein: CASRHIQAGLNGELFF.

V and J are TRBV5-1 and TRBJ1-1, with no clear D. Germline CDR1 and CDR2: SGHRS and YFSETQ. This CDR3 contains 12 residues. V dropped 2 bases and J dropped 10 bases, with 12 bases sitting between them. DNA of the CDR3: TGCGCCAGCAGCTTTACCGGGTCGGGAGCTTTCTTT. It codes for CASSFTGSGAFF.

CDR3 nucleotide sequence: TGTGCCAGCAGTTACTCGACAGGGAGATCTGGTGGCTACACCTTC. Translating it yields CASSYSTGRSGGYTF. This sequence joins TRBV6-5 and TRBJ1-2, with 7 bases fitting TRBD1. This CDR3 is built from 15 residues. Germline V gives CDR1 MNHEY, CDR2 SVGAGI. With V trimmed by 0 bases and J by 7 bases, 8 bases remained unmatched.

This sequence joins TRBV6-2 or TRBV6-3 and TRBJ1-5, with TRBD1 identical over 8 bases. This CDR3 spans 16 amino acids. Trimming removed 5 bases from V and 6 bases from J; junction bases left unmatched: 12. Looked up from germline, CDR1 is MNHEY and CDR2 is SVGEGT. The CDR3 protein is CASSPWTGLIGQPQHF. Written as DNA, the CDR3 is TGTGCCAGCAGTCCCTGGACAGGGTTAATCGGTCAGCCCCAGCATTTT.

The chain recombines TRBV4-1 with TRBJ1-1; D is unclear. The CDR3 is made up of 13 amino acids. The V end lost 2 bases, the J end lost 8 bases, and 12 bases lay between the germline ends. CDR1 MGHRA and CDR2 YSYEKL come from the germline V gene. As DNA, the CDR3 is TGCGCCAGCAGCCAACTTGGACTCCTCGAAGCTTTCTTT. This codes for CASSQLGLLEAFF.

The chain uses TRBV4-2 and TRBJ1-2, with TRBD1 matching over 10 bases. The germline V gene encodes CDR1 LGHNA and CDR2 YNFKEQ. The V and J ends lost 3 bases and 6 bases, in that order; junction bases with no gene match: 10. The CDR3 extends over 16 amino acids. In nucleotides, the CDR3 is TGTGCCAGCAGCCAGGCCGGAGCGGGGACAGGGGATGGCTACACCTTC. Protein: CASSQAGAGTGDGYTF.

This clone has just a few counts. This sequence joins TRBV5-4 and TRBJ1-6, with TRBD1 matching 8 bases. Looked up from germline, CDR1 is SGHNT and CDR2 is YYREEE (reference sequence). The CDR3 spans 16 residues. The V gene end was trimmed by 4 bases and the J gene end by 7 bases; junction bases not matched to a gene: 10. The CDR3 loop reads CASSSDWTGLNSPLHF. The CDR3 DNA reads TGTGCCAGCAGCAGCGACTGGACAGGGCTAAATTCACCCCTCCACTTT.

The V gene is TRBV7-3, the J gene TRBJ2-1; weak D call: TRBD2 (6 bases). Germline-derived CDR1 and CDR2 are SGHTA and FQGTGA. The V and J ends lost 5 bases and 9 bases respectively, with 14 bases between them. This CDR3 spans 13 amino acids. The CDR3 loop is CASSLTSFGEQFF. The CDR3 DNA is TGTGCCAGCAGCCTCACTAGCTTCGGTGAGCAGTTCTTC.

The chain has TRBV2 and TRBJ1-1, with D unresolved. The V and J ends lost 6 bases and 1 base respectively, with 12 bases between them. CDR1 is SNHLY, CDR2 FYNNEI, per germline. The CDR3 has 14 amino acids. The CDR3 spells CASRWEAANTEAFF. In DNA form, the CDR3 reads TGTGCCAGCAGGTGGGAGGCGGCGAACACTGAAGCTTTCTTT.

This clone has just one count. This rearrangement joins TRBV7-2 to TRBJ2-7; 10 positions match TRBD2. V lost 4 bases and J lost 0; bases outside the gene matches: 3. From germline, CDR1 is SGHTA and CDR2 FQGNSA. The CDR3 covers 15 residues. The CDR3 here is CASSSSGGVSYEQYF. The DNA of the CDR3 is TGTGCCAGCAGCTCTAGCGGGGGTGTCTCCTACGAGCAGTACTTC.

This chain's CDR3 is CASSLGVVMNTEAFF. The CDR3 nucleotides read TGTGCCAGCAGCTTAGGAGTGGTGATGAACACTGAAGCTTTCTTT. J is TRBJ1-1 and V is TRBV7-2; no clear D. V was clipped by 1 base and J by 0 bases, with 9 bases between them. CDR1 and CDR2 from the germline V gene are SGHTA and FQGNSA. The CDR3 totals 15 residues.

V and J are TRBV7-2 and TRBJ1-2; 8 bases line up with TRBD1. Germline CDR1 and CDR2: SGHTA and FQGNSA. The ends lost 4 bases at V and 2 bases at J; junction bases unmatched: 3. The CDR3 length is 14 residues. CDR3 residues: CASSSRTGNYGYTF. Written as DNA, the CDR3 is TGTGCCAGCAGCTCCCGGACAGGGAACTATGGCTACACCTTC.

V is TRBV12-3 or TRBV12-4 and J is TRBJ1-5; possibly TRBD1 for D (6 bases). Trimming pared 5 bases from V and 5 bases from J, leaving 10 bases between. This CDR3 spans 13 amino acids. CDR3 amino acids: CASSIQGDQPQHF. In DNA form, the CDR3 reads TGTGCCAGCAGTATACAGGGCGATCAGCCCCAGCATTTT.

This CDR3 is CASSLGQGTDTQYF. CDR3 nucleotide sequence: TGTGCCAGCTCACTGGGACAGGGAACAGATACGCAGTATTTT. The J gene is TRBJ2-3, the V gene TRBV18; 9 nucleotides agree with TRBD1. The V gene end was trimmed by 4 bases and the J gene end by 3 bases; junction bases not matched to a gene: 2. There are 14 residues in the CDR3. Looked up from germline, CDR1 is KGHSH and CDR2 is LQKENI.

The rearrangement joins TRBV15 to TRBJ1-1, with 8 bases identical to TRBD1. The germline CDR1 and CDR2 sequences are LNHNV and YYDKDF (reference sequence). This CDR3 region has 14 residues. J lost 5 bases, V lost 9 bases, and 11 bases had no gene match. The CDR3 region is CATGDRRRGTEAFF. The CDR3 nucleotides are TGTGCCACGGGGGACAGGCGACGGGGGACTGAAGCTTTCTTT.

This chain links TRBV11-2 with TRBJ2-5, with D tentatively TRBD2 (6 bases). Trimming took off 5 bases at V and 5 bases at J, with 15 bases between the two ends. This CDR3 is 14 amino acids long. Germline CDR1 reads SGHAT; CDR2 reads FQNNGV. CDR3 amino acids: CASSIRDSRETQYF. CDR3 sequence (DNA): TGTGCCAGCAGCATCAGGGACTCACGGGAGACCCAGTACTTC.

This chain uses TRBV6-5 with TRBJ2-7; tentatively, D is TRBD2 (6 bases). Trimming stripped 2 bases from V and 6 bases from J, with 17 bases between. CDR1 and CDR2 from the germline V gene are MNHEY and SVGAGI. The length of the CDR3 is 15 residues. The CDR3 DNA is TGTGCCAGCAGTTACGGGGGGAGGCAAACGGCCGAGCAGTACTTC. Protein sequence: CASSYGGRQTAEQYF.

The V and J genes are TRBV4-2 and TRBJ2-2; 9 nucleotides align to TRBD1. The length of the CDR3 is 18 residues. Trimming took 0 bases from V and 5 from J; bases not matched to a gene: 10. Germline values: CDR1 LGHNA, CDR2 YNFKEQ. Here the CDR3 reads CASSQDSGQGVGTGELFF. In DNA, the CDR3 is TGTGCCAGCAGCCAAGATTCGGGACAGGGCGTGGGAACCGGGGAGCTGTTTTTT.

The chain carries TRBV14 and TRBJ2-7; 12 bases agree with TRBD2. CDR1 and CDR2 (germline): SGHDN, FVKESK. There are 15 residues in the CDR3. J was trimmed by 3 bases and V by 6 bases; bases with no gene match: 6. The CDR3 here is CASSPQGLAGYEQYF. In DNA form, the CDR3 reads TGTGCCAGCAGTCCTCAGGGACTAGCGGGCTACGAGCAGTACTTC. The whole variable domain, filled in from reference TRBV14 and TRBJ2-7, reads EAGVTQFPSHSVIEKGQTVTLRCDPISGHDNLYWYRRVMGKEIKFLLHFVKESKQDESGMPNNRFLAERTGGTYSTLKVQPAELEDSGVYFCASSPQGLAGYEQYFGPGTRLTVT.

The gene calls are TRBV9 and TRBJ2-7, with D unresolved. Germline-derived CDR1 and CDR2 are SGDLS and YYNGEE. With 0 bases removed from V and 2 bases from J, the gap between germline ends came to 12 bases. This CDR3 contains 15 residues. In DNA, the CDR3 is TGTGCCAGCAGCGTAGAGGTGGGCCCCCCCTACGAGCAGTACTTC. Encoded protein: CASSVEVGPPYEQYF.

The genes are TRBV7-3 and TRBJ1-1, with D maybe TRBD1 (5 bases). Trimming took off 5 bases at V and 2 bases at J, with 9 bases between the two ends. CDR1 SGHTA and CDR2 FQGTGA come from the germline V gene. The CDR3 contains 13 residues. The CDR3 region is CASSMTVNTEAFF. For the CDR3, the DNA is TGTGCCAGCAGCATGACAGTTAACACTGAAGCTTTCTTT.

This chain uses TRBV5-1 with TRBJ1-4; 9 bases align to TRBD1. From germline, CDR1 is SGHRS and CDR2 YFSETQ. The CDR3 covers 16 residues. J was trimmed by 7 bases and V by 2 bases; bases with no gene match: 9. The DNA of the CDR3 is TGCGCCAGCAGCTTCCTAACAGGGGGCGCGGGTGAAAAACTGTTTTTT. Its translation: CASSFLTGGAGEKLFF.

This chain connects TRBV7-8 to TRBJ2-7; perhaps TRBD2 as D (5 bases). The germline V gene encodes CDR1 SGHVS and CDR2 FQNEAQ. The V end was cut by 5 bases, the J end by 0 bases, with 17 bases between. The CDR3 totals 16 residues. As DNA, the CDR3 is TGTGCCAGCAGCGCCAGGAGGCAGTACGGCTCCTACGAGCAGTACTTC. This sequence encodes CASSARRQYGSYEQYF. Full variable domain (remainder filled in from reference TRBV7-8 and TRBJ2-7): GAGVSQSPRYKVAKRGQDVALRCDPISGHVSLFWYQQALGQGPEFLTYFQNEAQLDKSGLPSDRFFAERPEGSVSTLKIQRTQQEDSAVYLCASSARRQYGSYEQYFGPGTRLTVT.